This TCR beta chain comes out of a study of vaccination effects on CD4 cells after COVID-19. At the level of the study: After the second dose, samples were taken at median day 72.

With respect to this clone: Its target is not known.

Repertoires were generated with immunoSEQ multiplex PCR, while TCRdb's copy carries only in-frame clones and drops some. The data hold about 24,000 clones, with about three quarters observed a single time. The germline V and J ends were trimmed by 5 bases and 5 bases, with 12 bases remaining between them. Germline CDR1 reads SGHAT; CDR2 reads FQNNGV. The CDR3 is made up of 13 amino acids. The study, taken as a whole, reports: By a late point after vaccination, infection- and vaccine-induced clones had shrunk markedly through clonal contraction.

Peptide-pool stimulation followed by sequencing identified expanded antigen-specific CD4+ clonotypes in the ViraFEST assay. Isolating CD4+ T cells followed less than 12 days of culture. Vaccine administered to participants consisted of two doses of either BNT162b2 or mRNA-1273. People in the vaccine group had not been infected with SARS-CoV-2 before, and their nucleocapsid antibodies were negative. In the cultures, half the medium was exchanged for IL-2 medium on days 3 and 7. J is TRBJ1-2 and V is TRBV11-2; D remains ambiguous. Sequenced here: CD4+ T cells from PBMCs cultured with HCoV-NL63 spike peptides, sampled after COVID-19 vaccination. This TCR came from a human donor who received a COVID-19 vaccine. CDR3 sequence: CASSPRTAYGYTF. The DNA of the CDR3 is TGTGCCAGCAGCCCCCGGACGGCGTATGGCTACACCTTC.